This TCR beta chain is from a study of OX40 agonist ivuxolimab in advanced cancers. Notes on the research overall: The costimulatory receptor OX40 (CD134) was targeted by ivuxolimab, a fully human IgG2 agonistic monoclonal antibody. Intravenous ivuxolimab was administered to patients every 2 weeks at six dose levels: 0.01, 0.1, 0.3, 1.5, 3 and 10 mg/kg. Patients were allowed to have had prior anti-PD-1, anti-PD-L1 or anti-CTLA-4 therapy, and around two fifths of the dose-escalation patients had been treated with checkpoint inhibitors. Peripheral TCRbeta sequencing was intended to test whether TCR sequence diversity was altered and clonal T-cell expansion was caused by ivuxolimab. Partial responses were achieved by three dose-escalation patients, of whom one had hepatocellular carcinoma and two had cutaneous melanoma. In the dose-escalation cohort, about four fifths of patients were male, and the mean age was approximately 60 years with a range of about 20 to 90. The paper covers the monotherapy dose-escalation part of the phase I ivuxolimab trial, which included N of about 50 patients. Of the roughly 50 dose-escalation patients, hepatocellular carcinoma was present in 19, melanoma in roughly 15, renal cell carcinoma in 9 and head and neck cancer in 9. The full study reports these points: After ivuxolimab, expanded clones were on average more numerous among CD8+ T cells than among CD4+ T cells. Antigen specificity was not determined for the clonally expanded peripheral T cells. Partial responders in the 0.1-3.0 mg/kg groups had among the lowest normalized peripheral clonal expansion, especially among CD8+ T cells. At doses of 0.1 to 3.0 mg/kg, clonal expansion of both CD4+ and CD8+ blood T cells was observed from baseline to week 6. Low levels of normalized T-cell clonal expansion were also seen in some nonresponding patients.

The germline V gene supplies CDR1 MRHNA and CDR2 SNTAGT. Between the V and J ends, shortened by 6 bases and 7 bases respectively, the junction contains 12 bases. The CDR3 starts with the cysteine, ends with the phenylalanine, and has 12 residues. The retained sequence is limited to the CDR3, 36 bases, with the frame set at the first base. The trial excluded patients who had a history of autoimmune disease or were on systemic immunosuppression. Peripheral blood for TCR sequencing was drawn from every dose cohort at baseline, at cycle 4 day 1 and at cycle 7 day 1. Samples were obtained from an open-label, multicenter, first-in-human phase I dose-escalation trial of ivuxolimab. Adults with locally advanced or metastatic melanoma, renal cell, hepatocellular, or head and neck squamous cell carcinoma were enrolled in the trial. CD4+ and CD8+ T cells were sorted separately from peripheral blood before TCR sequencing.

Concerning this clone: This clone's antigen is unknown. The sample holds no much larger clone one base away, and base qualities are not on file.

For sequencing of the TCRbeta CDR3 region, genomic DNA was extracted from the sorted cells. The immunoSEQ Assay was used to sequence the TCRbeta CDR3 regions. TCRdb's version of the immuneACCESS table is confined to in-frame rearrangements and falls short of the full clone set. An unresolved V gene accounts for under half of the shortfall where checked; the remainder is of unknown origin. The sample contains approximately 89,000 clones, roughly 88% of them found a single time. The ten largest account for around 0.3% of the sample. Recombination joined TRBV6-4 with TRBJ1-1, with no confidently assigned D gene. The input for sequencing was CD4+ or CD8+ T cells sorted from blood, taken in a trial of the OX40 agonist ivuxolimab. This TCR was sampled from an adult with an advanced solid tumor such as melanoma, head and neck, liver or kidney cancer. The CDR3 protein: CASSPLSDEAFF. In nucleotide form, the sequence is TGTGCCAGCAGCCCGCTTTCGGATGAAGCTTTCTTT.